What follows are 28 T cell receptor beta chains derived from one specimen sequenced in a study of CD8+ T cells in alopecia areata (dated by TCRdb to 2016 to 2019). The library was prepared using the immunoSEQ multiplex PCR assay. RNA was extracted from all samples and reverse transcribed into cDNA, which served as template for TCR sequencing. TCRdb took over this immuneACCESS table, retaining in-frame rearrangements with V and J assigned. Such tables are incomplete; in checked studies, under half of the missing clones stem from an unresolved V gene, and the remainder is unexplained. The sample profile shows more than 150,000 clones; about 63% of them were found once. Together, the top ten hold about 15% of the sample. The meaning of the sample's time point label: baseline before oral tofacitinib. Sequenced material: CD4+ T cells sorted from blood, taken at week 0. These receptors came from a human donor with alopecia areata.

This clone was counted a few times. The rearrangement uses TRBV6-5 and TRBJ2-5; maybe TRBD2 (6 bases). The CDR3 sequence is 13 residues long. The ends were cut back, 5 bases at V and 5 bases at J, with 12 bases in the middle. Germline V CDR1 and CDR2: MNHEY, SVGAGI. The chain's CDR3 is CASSASGVETQYF. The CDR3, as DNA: TGTGCCAGCAGTGCGTCGGGGGTGGAGACCCAGTACTTC.

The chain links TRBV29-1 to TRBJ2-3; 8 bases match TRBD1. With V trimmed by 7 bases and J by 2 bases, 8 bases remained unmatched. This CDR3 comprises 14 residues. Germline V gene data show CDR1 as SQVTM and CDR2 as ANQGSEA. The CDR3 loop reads CSALPDRVTDTQYF. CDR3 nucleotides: TGCAGCGCGCTCCCGGACAGGGTCACAGATACGCAGTATTTT.

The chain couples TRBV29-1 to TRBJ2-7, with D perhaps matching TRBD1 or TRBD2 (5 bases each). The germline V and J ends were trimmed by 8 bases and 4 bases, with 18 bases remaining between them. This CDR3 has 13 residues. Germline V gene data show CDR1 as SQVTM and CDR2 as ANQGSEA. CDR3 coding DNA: TGCAGCACCCGCGAGGGACGGGGTTACGAGCAGTACTTC. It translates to CSTREGRGYEQYF.

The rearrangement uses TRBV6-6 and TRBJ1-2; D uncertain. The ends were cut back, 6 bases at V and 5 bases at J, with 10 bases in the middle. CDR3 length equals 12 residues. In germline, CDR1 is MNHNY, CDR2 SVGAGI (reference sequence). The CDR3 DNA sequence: TGTGCCAGCAGCTCCGGATCATATGGCTACACCTTC. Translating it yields CASSSGSYGYTF.

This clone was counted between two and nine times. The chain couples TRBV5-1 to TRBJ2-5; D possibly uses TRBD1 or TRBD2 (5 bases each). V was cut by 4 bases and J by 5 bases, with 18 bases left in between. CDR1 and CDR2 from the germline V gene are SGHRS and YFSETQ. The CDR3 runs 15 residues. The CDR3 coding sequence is TGCGCCAGCAGCCTGGGACCCTCAGGGAGCGAGACCCAGTACTTC. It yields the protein CASSLGPSGSETQYF.

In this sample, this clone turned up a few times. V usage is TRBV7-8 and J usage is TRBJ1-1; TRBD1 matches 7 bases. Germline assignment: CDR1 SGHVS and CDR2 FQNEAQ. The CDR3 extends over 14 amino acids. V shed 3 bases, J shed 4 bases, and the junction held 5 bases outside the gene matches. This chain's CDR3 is CASSLVRQGTEAFF. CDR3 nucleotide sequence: TGTGCCAGCAGCTTGGTTCGACAGGGCACTGAAGCTTTCTTT.

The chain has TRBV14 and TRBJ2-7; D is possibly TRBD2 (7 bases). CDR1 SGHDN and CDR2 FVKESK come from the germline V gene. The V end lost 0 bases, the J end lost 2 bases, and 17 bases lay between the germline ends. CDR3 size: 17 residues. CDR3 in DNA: TGTGCCAGCAGCCAAGATTGGGGGGGGCCGAATCCCTACGAGCAGTACTTC. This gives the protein CASSQDWGGPNPYEQYF.

CDR3 sequence reads: CSVLSLRGLETQYF. The CDR3 DNA reads as TGCAGCGTTCTTAGCCTCAGGGGATTGGAGACCCAGTACTTC. This chain connects TRBV29-1 to TRBJ2-5, with D possibly matching TRBD1 (6 bases). Germline loops: CDR1 SQVTM, CDR2 ANQGSEA. The CDR3 length is 14 residues. Trimming took off 5 bases at V and 5 bases at J, with 18 bases between the two ends.

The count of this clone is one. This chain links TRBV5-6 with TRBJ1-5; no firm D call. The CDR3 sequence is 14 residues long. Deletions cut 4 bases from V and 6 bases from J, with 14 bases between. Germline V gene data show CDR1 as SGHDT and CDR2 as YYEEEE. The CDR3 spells CASSAGGRGQPQHF. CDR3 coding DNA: TGTGCCAGCAGCGCAGGAGGGCGCGGTCAGCCCCAGCATTTT. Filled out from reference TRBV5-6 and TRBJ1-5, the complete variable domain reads DAGVTQSPTHLIKTRGQQVTLRCSPKSGHDTVSWYQQALGQGPQFIFQYYEEEERQRGNFPDRFSGHQFPNYSSELNVNALLLGDSALYLCASSAGGRGQPQHFGDGTRLSIL.

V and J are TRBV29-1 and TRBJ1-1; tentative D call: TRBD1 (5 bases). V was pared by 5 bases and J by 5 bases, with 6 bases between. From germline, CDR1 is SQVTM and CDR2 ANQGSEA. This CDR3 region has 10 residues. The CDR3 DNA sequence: TGCAGCGTTAGGGGTACTGAAGCTTTCTTT. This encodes CSVRGTEAFF.

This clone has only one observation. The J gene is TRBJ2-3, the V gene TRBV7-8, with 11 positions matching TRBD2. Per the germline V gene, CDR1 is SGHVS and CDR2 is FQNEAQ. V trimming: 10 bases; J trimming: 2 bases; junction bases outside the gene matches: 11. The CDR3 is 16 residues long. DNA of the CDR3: TGTGCCACCCGCCTGACTAGCGGGGCACCCACAGATACGCAGTATTTT. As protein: CATRLTSGAPTDTQYF.

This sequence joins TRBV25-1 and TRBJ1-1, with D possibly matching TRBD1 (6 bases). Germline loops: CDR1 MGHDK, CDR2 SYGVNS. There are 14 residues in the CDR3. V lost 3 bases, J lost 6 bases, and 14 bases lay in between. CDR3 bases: TGTGCCAGCAGTGACTCACAGGGCGGGTCTGAAGCTTTCTTT. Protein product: CASSDSQGGSEAFF.

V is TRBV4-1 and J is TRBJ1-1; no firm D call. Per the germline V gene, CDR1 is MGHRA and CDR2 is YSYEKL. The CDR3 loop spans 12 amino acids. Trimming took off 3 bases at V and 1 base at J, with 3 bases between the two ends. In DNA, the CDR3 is TGCGCCAGCAGCCACCCGAACACTGAAGCTTTCTTT. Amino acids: CASSHPNTEAFF.

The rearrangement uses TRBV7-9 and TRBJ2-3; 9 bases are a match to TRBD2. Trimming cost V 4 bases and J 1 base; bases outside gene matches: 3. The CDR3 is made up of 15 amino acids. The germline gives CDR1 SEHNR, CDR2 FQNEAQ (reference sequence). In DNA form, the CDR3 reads TGTGCCAGCAGCTCGGGACTAGCCGGCACAGATACGCAGTATTTT. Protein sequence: CASSSGLAGTDTQYF.

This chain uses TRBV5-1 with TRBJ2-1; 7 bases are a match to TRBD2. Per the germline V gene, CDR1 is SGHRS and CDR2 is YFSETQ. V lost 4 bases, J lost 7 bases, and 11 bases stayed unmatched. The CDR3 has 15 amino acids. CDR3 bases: TGCGCCAGCAGCCGACTCCCAGCAGCGGGGAATGAGCAGTTCTTC. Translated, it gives CASSRLPAAGNEQFF.

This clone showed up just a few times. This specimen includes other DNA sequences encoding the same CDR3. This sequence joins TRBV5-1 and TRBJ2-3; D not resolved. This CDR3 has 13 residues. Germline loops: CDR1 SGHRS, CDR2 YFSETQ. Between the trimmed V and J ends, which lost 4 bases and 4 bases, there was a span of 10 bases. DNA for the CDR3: TGCGCCAGCAGCCTGGTGATCGCAGATACGCAGTATTTT. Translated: CASSLVIADTQYF.

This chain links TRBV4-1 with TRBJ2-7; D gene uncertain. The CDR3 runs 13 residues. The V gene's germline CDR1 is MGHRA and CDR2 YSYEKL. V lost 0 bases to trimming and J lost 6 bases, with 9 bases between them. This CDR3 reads CASSQDWLAEQYF. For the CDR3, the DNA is TGCGCCAGCAGCCAAGATTGGCTGGCCGAGCAGTACTTC.

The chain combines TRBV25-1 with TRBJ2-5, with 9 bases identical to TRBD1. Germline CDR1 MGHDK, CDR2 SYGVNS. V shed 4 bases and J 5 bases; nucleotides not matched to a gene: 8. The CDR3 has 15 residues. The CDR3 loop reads CASSAIDRGLETQYF. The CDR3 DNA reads TGTGCCAGCAGTGCCATTGACAGGGGGTTGGAGACCCAGTACTTC.

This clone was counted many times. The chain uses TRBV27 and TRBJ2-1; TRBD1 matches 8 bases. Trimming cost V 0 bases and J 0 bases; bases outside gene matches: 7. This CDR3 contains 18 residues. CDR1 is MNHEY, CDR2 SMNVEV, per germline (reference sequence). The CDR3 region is CASSLSLPTGGSYNEQFF. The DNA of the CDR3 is TGTGCCAGCAGTTTATCCCTCCCTACAGGGGGCTCCTACAATGAGCAGTTCTTC.

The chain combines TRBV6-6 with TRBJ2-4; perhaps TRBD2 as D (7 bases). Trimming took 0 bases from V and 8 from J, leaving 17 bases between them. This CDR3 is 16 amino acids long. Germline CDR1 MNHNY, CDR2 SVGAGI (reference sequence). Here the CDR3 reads CASSYSLRGGSDIQYF. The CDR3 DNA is TGTGCCAGCAGTTACTCCTTGAGGGGGGGCTCGGACATTCAGTACTTC.

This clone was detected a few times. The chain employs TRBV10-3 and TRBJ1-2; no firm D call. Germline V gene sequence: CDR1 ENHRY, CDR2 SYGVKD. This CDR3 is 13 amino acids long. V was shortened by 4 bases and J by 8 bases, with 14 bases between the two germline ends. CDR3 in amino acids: CAISAVPYEGYTF. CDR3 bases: TGTGCCATCAGTGCGGTCCCCTACGAGGGCTACACCTTC.

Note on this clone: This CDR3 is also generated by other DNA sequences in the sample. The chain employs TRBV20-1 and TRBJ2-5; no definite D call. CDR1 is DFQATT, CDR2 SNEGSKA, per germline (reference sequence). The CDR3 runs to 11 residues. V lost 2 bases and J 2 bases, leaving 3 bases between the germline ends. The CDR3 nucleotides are TGCAGTGCTAGACCTCAAGAGACCCAGTACTTC. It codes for CSARPQETQYF.

The CDR3 DNA reads TGTGCCAGCAGCTTACTCCGGACCGTGCAAGAGACCCAGTACTTC. It is translated as CASSLLRTVQETQYF. V is TRBV7-2 and J is TRBJ2-5; D not certain. The length of the CDR3 is 15 residues. V gave up 2 bases and J gave up 2 bases, with 12 bases separating them. Germline CDR1 and CDR2: SGHTA and FQGNSA.

As DNA, the CDR3 is TGCAGCACAGCCTTGGGGGGCACTGAAGCTTTCTTT. It codes for CSTALGGTEAFF. The rearrangement uses TRBV29-1 and TRBJ1-1, with a tentative D call TRBD1 (5 bases). Germline V lookup: CDR1 SQVTM, CDR2 ANQGSEA. CDR3 length: 12 amino acids. V lost 8 bases and J lost 4, with 14 bases in between.

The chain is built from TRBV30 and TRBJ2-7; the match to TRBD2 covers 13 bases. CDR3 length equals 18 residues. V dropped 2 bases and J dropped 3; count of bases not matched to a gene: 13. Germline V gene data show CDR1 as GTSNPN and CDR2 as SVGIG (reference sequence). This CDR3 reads CAWSTAGTSGESYYEQYF. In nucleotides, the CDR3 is TGTGCCTGGAGTACCGCCGGGACTAGCGGGGAATCGTACTACGAGCAGTACTTC.

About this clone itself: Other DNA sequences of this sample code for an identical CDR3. In DNA form, the CDR3 reads TGCGCCAGCAGCTTGGGAGGAGCTGATCAGCCCCAGCATTTT. Translated: CASSLGGADQPQHF. The chain carries TRBV5-1 and TRBJ1-5, with no clear D. Per the germline V gene, CDR1 is SGHRS and CDR2 is YFSETQ. This CDR3 comprises 14 residues. Between the trimmed V and J ends, which lost 0 bases and 5 bases, there was a span of 9 bases.

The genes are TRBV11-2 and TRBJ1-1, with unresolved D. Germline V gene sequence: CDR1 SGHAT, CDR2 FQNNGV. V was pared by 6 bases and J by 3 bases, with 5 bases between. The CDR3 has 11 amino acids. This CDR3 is CASSPHTEAFF. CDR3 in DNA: TGTGCCAGCAGTCCTCACACTGAAGCTTTCTTT. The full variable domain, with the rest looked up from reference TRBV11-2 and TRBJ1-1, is EAGVAQSPRYKIIEKRQSVAFWCNPISGHATLYWYQQILGQGPKLLIQFQNNGVVDDSQLPKDRFSAERLKGVDSTLKIQPAKLEDSAVYLCASSPHTEAFFGQGTRLTVV.

Here the CDR3 reads CSARRRVGYTF. The CDR3 nucleotides read TGCAGTGCTAGAAGGAGGGTTGGCTACACCTTC. The chain joins TRBV20-1 to TRBJ1-2; D unclear. This CDR3 has 11 residues. The V end was cut by 2 bases, the J end by 7 bases, with 8 bases between. Germline CDR1 reads DFQATT; CDR2 reads SNEGSKA (reference sequence).